The 20 T cell receptor beta chains listed next were all sequenced from one sample in a study of T cells in Graves' hyperthyroidism and ophthalmopathy (dated by TCRdb to between 2018 and 2021). Libraries were prepared through multiplex PCR. Instrument on record: Illumina HiSeq 2000. Amplification of TCR beta CDR3 regions was carried out from RNA transcripts. The first round of RT-PCR for the TCR CDR3 was performed with the HTBI primer set and the Qiagen OneStep RT-PCR kit. TCRdb passed the public sequencing reads through fastp at Q25 and MiXCR, retaining productive beta sequences. Rows are unified per CDR3 protein, each entry keeping the most common DNA and genes. In this sample the table shows around 620,000 distinct CDR3 sequences, approximately 15% of which occur a single time. The ten largest clones take up 6.5% to 9% of the sample. The specimen sequenced was blood. The source is a woman aged 18-35 years with Graves' ophthalmopathy.

The rearrangement links TRBV7-9 to TRBJ2-7; 8 nucleotides align to TRBD2. The CDR3 has 16 amino acids. Germline CDR1 is SEHNR and CDR2 is FQNEAQ (reference sequence). Unmatched junction bases numbered 11, after V lost 3 bases and J lost 4 bases. The CDR3 here is CASSFTGLALLYEQYF. As DNA, the CDR3 is TGTGCCAGCAGCTTTACTGGACTAGCCTTACTGTACGAGCAGTACTTC.

The J gene is TRBJ1-2, the V gene TRBV4-3, with D possibly being TRBD1 (6 bases). Germline-derived CDR1 and CDR2 are LGHNA and YSLEER. V was trimmed by 5 bases and J by 8 bases, leaving 15 bases between them. The CDR3 is made up of 13 amino acids. The CDR3 region is CASSSGTQVGYTF. In DNA, the CDR3 is TGCGCCAGCAGCTCCGGGACACAAGTAGGCTACACCTTC.

This clonotype came up many times. The chain combines TRBV3-1 with TRBJ1-2, with D perhaps matching TRBD1 (6 bases). The length of the CDR3 is 13 residues. V was clipped by 8 bases and J by 9 bases, with 19 bases between them. CDR1 is LGHDT and CDR2 is YNNKEL in the germline V gene (reference sequence). The CDR3 reads CASGTGQSDSYTF. The CDR3 region has the DNA TGTGCCAGCGGAACAGGACAGTCCGATAGCTACACCTTC.

A word on this clonotype: A much more abundant neighbour one base away suggests this may be a read error. This chain links TRBV15 with TRBJ2-1; a possible D gene is TRBD1 (5 bases). The CDR3 spans 15 residues. Germline V CDR1 and CDR2: LNHNV, YYDKDF (reference sequence). The CDR3 reads CATSRARQLYSEQFF. In nucleotides, the CDR3 is TGTGCCACCAGCAGAGCCCGACAGCTATACAGTGAGCAGTTCTTC.

Ten or more counts support this clonotype. The chain joins TRBV6-5 to TRBJ2-7, with D tentatively TRBD2 (6 bases). Between the trimmed V and J ends, which lost 2 bases and 3 bases, there was a span of 11 bases. Germline loops: CDR1 MNHEY, CDR2 SVGAGI. The CDR3 loop spans 14 amino acids. The CDR3 bases are TGTGCCAGCAGTTACCGAGGAGGGATCTACGAGCAGTACTTC. Its protein product is CASSYRGGIYEQYF.

This clonotype was observed many times. The V call is TRBV12-3 or TRBV12-4, the J call TRBJ2-3; unclear D gene. This CDR3 contains 13 residues. V shed 5 bases and J shed 2 bases, with 8 bases lying between them. The CDR3 reads CASSLTHTDTQYF. CDR3 sequence (DNA): TGTGCCAGCAGTCTTACACACACAGATACGCAGTATTTT.

This clonotype was picked up many times. The rearrangement links TRBV4-2 to TRBJ2-7, with 10 positions matching TRBD2. This CDR3 contains 15 residues. The V and J ends lost 4 bases and 7 bases, in that order; junction bases with no gene match: 10. Per germline, CDR1 LGHNA and CDR2 YNFKEQ. CDR3 coding DNA: TGTGCCAGCAGCCGGCGGACTAGCGGCCCTCATGAGCAGTACTTC. Translation gives CASSRRTSGPHEQYF.

This clonotype was recorded at least ten times. V usage is TRBV12-3 or TRBV12-4 and J usage is TRBJ2-7; D may be TRBD1 or TRBD2 (6 bases each). The CDR3 sequence is 15 residues long. Trimming pared 10 bases from V and 2 bases from J, leaving 21 bases between. The CDR3 loop reads CANSPEEGETYEQYF. The CDR3 nucleotides read TGTGCCAACAGCCCCGAGGAGGGGGAAACCTACGAGCAGTACTTC.

This clonotype showed up just a few times. The chain recombines TRBV30 with TRBJ2-1, with D possibly being TRBD2 (6 bases). Germline V gene data show CDR1 as GTSNPN and CDR2 as SVGIG (reference sequence). CDR3 length equals 15 residues. V lost 0 bases and J lost 2, with 11 bases in between. The CDR3 DNA sequence: TGTGCCTGGAGTGTATCTGGCGGGGCCTACAATGAGCAGTTCTTC. It encodes CAWSVSGGAYNEQFF.

This clonotype was detected ten times or more. The V and J genes are TRBV30 and TRBJ2-1; 11 nucleotides line up with TRBD1. CDR1 GTSNPN and CDR2 SVGIG come from the germline V gene (reference sequence). The V segment lost 2 bases and the J segment 6 bases; nucleotides outside the gene matches: 9. This CDR3 has 16 amino acids. The CDR3 sequence is CAWSSFRDRGINEQFF. CDR3 in DNA: TGTGCCTGGAGTTCCTTTCGGGACAGGGGGATCAATGAGCAGTTCTTC.

The CDR3 DNA follows: TGTGCCAGCAGCTTGGGTTGGGGGGAGACCCCCTACGAGCAGTACTTC. It yields the protein CASSLGWGETPYEQYF. J is TRBJ2-7 and V is TRBV5-4, with D perhaps matching TRBD2 (6 bases). This CDR3 contains 16 residues. Germline V gives CDR1 SGHNT, CDR2 YYREEE (reference sequence). V was cut by 0 bases and J by 2 bases, with 15 bases left in between.

The V and J genes are TRBV5-6 and TRBJ2-7; the D gene is possibly TRBD2 (6 bases). The germline gives CDR1 SGHDT, CDR2 YYEEEE. The length of the CDR3 is 14 residues. Trimming cost V 7 bases and J 0 bases, with 14 bases left between them. The CDR3 DNA follows: TGTGCCAGCGCGGCGGGGCCCGGCTCCTACGAGCAGTACTTC. As protein: CASAAGPGSYEQYF.

This clonotype was found many times. The rearrangement joins TRBV12-3 or TRBV12-4 to TRBJ1-5; D gene ambiguous. Trimming took off 5 bases at V and 1 base at J, with 6 bases between the two ends. This CDR3 is 13 amino acids long. CDR3 bases: TGTGCCAGCAGTGCAGAGAGCAATCAGCCCCAGCATTTT. Translated, it gives CASSAESNQPQHF.

To note about this clonotype: A much more abundant neighbour one base away suggests this may be a read error. This chain links TRBV4-1 with TRBJ1-1; D unresolved. The V gene's germline CDR1 is MGHRA and CDR2 YSYEKL. The CDR3 consists of 13 residues. Between the trimmed V and J ends, which lost 4 bases and 3 bases, there was a span of 9 bases. CDR3: CASSPEAHTEAFF. The DNA of the CDR3 is TGCGCCAGCAGCCCTGAGGCGCACACTGAAGCTTTCTTT.

This clonotype was detected ten times or more. The genes are TRBV30 and TRBJ2-1; TRBD2 is a possible D gene (6 bases). Germline V gene sequence: CDR1 GTSNPN, CDR2 SVGIG (reference sequence). V lost 0 bases and J lost 10, with 13 bases in between. The CDR3 contains 13 residues. In DNA, the CDR3 is TGTGCCTGGAGTGTACACCTAGCGAAGGAGCAGTTCTTC. Its protein product is CAWSVHLAKEQFF.

Points on this clonotype: A junction boundary mismatches the germline segment, possibly from a read error. The gene calls are TRBV7-7 and TRBJ1-1; D is ambiguous. CDR1 SSHAT and CDR2 FNYEAQ come from the germline V gene (reference sequence). The CDR3 has 13 amino acids. CDR3 coding DNA: TGTGCTAGCAGCTTAGCGGACAACACTGAAGCTTTCTTT. This translates into CASSLADNTEAFF.

This clonotype was counted many times. CDR3 protein: CASSLETGEQFF. CDR3 sequence (DNA): TGTGCCAGCAGCCTGGAGACTGGTGAGCAGTTCTTC. The chain recombines TRBV12-3 or TRBV12-4 with TRBJ2-1, with D uncertain. The CDR3 is 12 residues long. V shed 6 bases and J shed 9 bases, with 12 bases lying between them.

This sequence joins TRBV6-5 and TRBJ1-6; a weak D match, TRBD1 (5 bases). This CDR3 is 18 amino acids long. Trimming stripped 0 bases from V and 15 bases from J, with 27 bases between. CDR1 is MNHEY, CDR2 SVGAGI, per germline. CDR3 coding DNA: TGTGCCAGCAGTTACTCGACTGCCGGGGGTGTTCACGCCGGGCTCCTCCACTTT. As protein: CASSYSTAGGVHAGLLHF.

This clonotype came up many times. This CDR3 reads CASSSTGNSNQPQHF. The CDR3, as DNA: TGTGCCAGCAGCTCAACAGGGAATAGCAATCAGCCCCAGCATTTT. V usage is TRBV6-1 and J usage is TRBJ1-5, with D perhaps TRBD1 (6 bases). V was pared by 6 bases and J by 0 bases, with 12 bases between. Germline assignment: CDR1 MNHNS and CDR2 SASEGT. The CDR3 is made up of 15 amino acids.

This clonotype was detected only a few times. Possible read error: a much larger clone is one base away. CDR3 residues: CASTRGATQETQYF. CDR3 sequence (DNA): TGTGCCAGCACCCGGGGGGCAACCCAAGAGACCCAGTACTTC. This chain uses TRBV12-3 or TRBV12-4 with TRBJ2-5, with D tentatively TRBD2 (7 bases). The CDR3 runs to 14 residues. V lost 7 bases and J lost 1, with 13 bases in between.